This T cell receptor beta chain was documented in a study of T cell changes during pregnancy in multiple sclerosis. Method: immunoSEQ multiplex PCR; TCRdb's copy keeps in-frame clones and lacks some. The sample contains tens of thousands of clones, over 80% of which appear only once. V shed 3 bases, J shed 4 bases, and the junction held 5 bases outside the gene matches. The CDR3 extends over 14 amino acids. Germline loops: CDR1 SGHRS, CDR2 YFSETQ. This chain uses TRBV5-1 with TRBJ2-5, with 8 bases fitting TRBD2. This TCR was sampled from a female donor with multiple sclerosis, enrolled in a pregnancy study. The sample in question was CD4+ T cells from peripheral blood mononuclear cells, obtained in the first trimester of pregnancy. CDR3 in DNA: TGCGCCAGCAGCTCGCATAGCGGGATAGAGACCCAGTACTTC. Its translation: CASSSHSGIETQYF.